This T cell receptor beta chain was sequenced in a study of response to subunit inactivated influenza vaccine. Only a few counts were recorded for this clonotype. The antigen is undetermined. Each CDR3 protein gets one entry after TCRdb re-called the RT-PCR reads with MiXCR. This table has 590,000 or so distinct CDR3 sequences, 13% to 15% appearing once. Study-wide findings and caveats: Every seasonal influenza vaccination brings in few new T cells, the authors suggested.

This CDR3 has 18 residues. Germline-derived CDR1 and CDR2 are LGHNA and YNFKEQ. Between the trimmed V and J ends, which lost 1 base and 1 base, there was a span of 20 bases. V and J are TRBV4-2 and TRBJ2-7; no firm D call. Sample: PBMCs from blood, taken 14 days before vaccination. The source is a man aged 45-65 years who received an inactivated influenza vaccine. The CDR3 bases are TGTGCCAGCAGCCAAGTCCGAGGTAGAGCCCTAGAGTCCTACGAGCAGTACTTC. Residues: CASSQVRGRALESYEQYF.